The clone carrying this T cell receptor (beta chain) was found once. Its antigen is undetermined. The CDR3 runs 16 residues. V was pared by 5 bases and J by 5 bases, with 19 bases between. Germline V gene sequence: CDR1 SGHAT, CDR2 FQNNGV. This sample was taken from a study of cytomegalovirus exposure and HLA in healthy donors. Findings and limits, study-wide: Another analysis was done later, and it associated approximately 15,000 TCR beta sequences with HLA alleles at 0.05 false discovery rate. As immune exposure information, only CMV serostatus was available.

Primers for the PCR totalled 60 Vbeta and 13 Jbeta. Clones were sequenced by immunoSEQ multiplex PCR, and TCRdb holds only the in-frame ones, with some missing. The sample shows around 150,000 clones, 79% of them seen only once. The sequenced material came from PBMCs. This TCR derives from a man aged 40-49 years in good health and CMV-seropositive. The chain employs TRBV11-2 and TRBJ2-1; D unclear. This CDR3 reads CASSPTTGFFDNEQFF. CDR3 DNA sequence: TGTGCCAGCAGCCCCACGACCGGGTTTTTTGACAATGAGCAGTTCTTC.